These 32 T cell receptor beta chains were all obtained from the same sample, sequenced in a study of blood T cell repertoires in COVID-19. Using immunoSEQ multiplex PCR, the repertoire was profiled, and TCRdb retains in-frame clones only, with some absent. The repertoire holds about 60,000 clones, 75% to 85% seen once, with 25% to 40% in the top ten. Source material: peripheral blood. Source of these receptors: a human donor in a cohort sampled during active COVID-19.

The chain carries TRBV5-1 and TRBJ2-2; D gene unclear. The germline V and J ends were trimmed by 2 bases and 0 bases, with 8 bases remaining between them. The germline V gene encodes CDR1 SGHRS and CDR2 YFSETQ. The CDR3 has 15 amino acids. The CDR3: CASSFLASNTGELFF. The CDR3 nucleotides are TGCGCCAGCAGCTTCTTGGCTTCGAACACCGGGGAGCTGTTTTTT.

The CDR3: CASSLAGGDEQYF. The DNA for the CDR3 is TGTGCCAGCAGCTTGGCCGGGGGGGACGAGCAGTACTTC. The chain has TRBV5-4 and TRBJ2-7; 8 positions agree with TRBD2. The germline CDR1 and CDR2 sequences are SGHNT and YYREEE (reference sequence). After removal of 0 bases from V and 5 bases from J, the junction contained 1 base not matched to a gene. The CDR3 covers 13 residues.

The chain combines TRBV27 with TRBJ1-5; 8 bases fit TRBD1. V lost 5 bases and J lost 5; bases outside the gene matches: 2. The CDR3 totals 13 residues. The V gene's germline CDR1 is MNHEY and CDR2 SMNVEV (reference sequence). The chain's CDR3 is CASSGQGYQPQHF. DNA for the CDR3: TGTGCCAGCAGTGGACAGGGTTATCAGCCCCAGCATTTT.

V gene TRBV2 combines with J gene TRBJ2-7; D gene unclear. Germline V gene data show CDR1 as SNHLY and CDR2 as FYNNEI. V dropped 7 bases and J dropped 0 bases, with 7 bases sitting between them. This CDR3 region has 12 residues. DNA for the CDR3: TGTGCCAGCAACCCAGACTCCTACGAGCAGTACTTC. Translated: CASNPDSYEQYF.

By share, this clone ranks as medium-sized. The V and J genes are TRBV28 and TRBJ2-2; D may be TRBD2 (5 bases). Trimming took off 6 bases at V and 4 bases at J, with 15 bases between the two ends. The germline CDR1 and CDR2 sequences are MDHEN and SYDVKM. The CDR3 has 15 residues. CDR3 DNA: TGTGCCAGCAGGCCGACCGCGGGCTCCACCGGGGAGCTGTTTTTT. As protein: CASRPTAGSTGELFF.

The V and J genes are TRBV6-4 and TRBJ2-1; a weak D match, TRBD1 (6 bases). This CDR3 spans 14 amino acids. Germline CDR1 reads MRHNA; CDR2 reads SNTAGT. Trimming removed 2 bases from V and 10 bases from J, with 15 bases in between. The CDR3 reads CASSDPTGPGEQFF. The CDR3 bases are TGTGCCAGCAGTGACCCCACAGGGCCGGGGGAGCAGTTCTTC.

The chain recombines TRBV29-1 with TRBJ2-3, with 12 nucleotides matching TRBD2. V lost 7 bases, J lost 5 bases, and 1 base stayed unmatched. The CDR3 is 12 residues long. The germline V gene has CDR1 SQVTM and CDR2 ANQGSEA. CDR3 DNA sequence: TGCAGCGCGACTAGCGGGAGAGATACGCAGTATTTT. Translating it yields CSATSGRDTQYF.

This clone was seen a single time. This same CDR3 is encoded by further DNA sequences in the sample. V and J are TRBV5-1 and TRBJ2-7; D unresolved. The CDR3 has 13 residues. CDR1 and CDR2 (germline): SGHRS, YFSETQ. V was clipped by 0 bases and J by 4 bases, with 8 bases between them. As DNA, the CDR3 is TGCGCCAGCAGCTTGGCGTCCTCGTACGAGCAGTACTTC. As protein: CASSLASSYEQYF.

The chain carries TRBV6-5 and TRBJ2-5, with D possibly being TRBD2 (5 bases). CDR3 size: 14 residues. Germline V gene sequence: CDR1 MNHEY, CDR2 SVGAGI. V dropped 2 bases and J dropped 4 bases, with 11 bases sitting between them. Here the CDR3 DNA reads TGTGCCAGCAGTTACCGAGGGCCGGGAGAGACCCAGTACTTC. This gives the protein CASSYRGPGETQYF.

V gene TRBV5-1 combines with J gene TRBJ2-5, with 11 bases matching TRBD1. The germline gives CDR1 SGHRS, CDR2 YFSETQ. J lost 4 bases, V lost 0 bases, and 5 bases had no gene match. The CDR3 contains 16 residues. CDR3 region: CASSLGTGGDGETQYF. DNA for the CDR3: TGCGCCAGCAGCTTGGGGACAGGGGGCGACGGAGAGACCCAGTACTTC.

The V and J genes are TRBV3-1 (or the pseudogene TRBV3-2) and TRBJ2-5; weak D call: TRBD1 (5 bases). The CDR3 runs to 15 residues. Trimming shortened V by 1 base and J by 7 bases, and 16 bases separated the two germline ends. Germline CDR1 LGHDT, CDR2 YNNKEL (reference sequence). CDR3 protein: CASSQAPGSGWTQYF. CDR3 nucleotides: TGTGCCAGCAGCCAAGCTCCGGGCTCAGGGTGGACCCAGTACTTC.

V and J are TRBV6-5 and TRBJ1-5, with TRBD1 identical over 8 bases. There are 15 residues in the CDR3. Germline V lookup: CDR1 MNHEY, CDR2 SVGAGI. J gave up 4 bases and V 2 bases, and 4 bases lay outside the gene matches. The CDR3 coding sequence is TGTGCCAGCAGTTACCCGGGACAGGTTAATCAGCCCCAGCATTTT. As protein: CASSYPGQVNQPQHF.

The chain employs TRBV5-1 and TRBJ2-2; 10 positions match TRBD1. V shed 3 bases and J 5 bases; nucleotides not matched to a gene: 7. This CDR3 contains 16 residues. Germline V gene data show CDR1 as SGHRS and CDR2 as YFSETQ. CDR3 sequence reads: CASSSPDRGHTGELFF. CDR3 DNA: TGCGCCAGCAGCTCCCCAGACAGGGGGCATACCGGGGAGCTGTTTTTT.

The chain uses TRBV4-1 and TRBJ2-3, with D perhaps TRBD1 (6 bases). Germline V gene data show CDR1 as MGHRA and CDR2 as YSYEKL. Trimming took off 3 bases at V and 0 bases at J, with 19 bases between the two ends. This CDR3 spans 18 amino acids. CDR3 protein: CASSHPSGTYASTDTQYF. CDR3 bases: TGCGCCAGCAGCCATCCGTCGGGGACATATGCTAGCACAGATACGCAGTATTTT.

The rearrangement links TRBV7-9 to TRBJ1-1, with D unresolved. Germline loops: CDR1 SEHNR, CDR2 FQNEAQ (reference sequence). CDR3 length: 14 amino acids. The germline V and J ends were trimmed by 1 base and 2 bases, with 8 bases remaining between them. The CDR3 spells CASSLELANTEAFF. The CDR3 nucleotides are TGTGCCAGCAGCTTAGAGCTTGCTAACACTGAAGCTTTCTTT.

The rearrangement joins TRBV29-1 to TRBJ1-1, with D tentatively TRBD1 (5 bases). The CDR3 is made up of 12 amino acids. The V gene's germline CDR1 is SQVTM and CDR2 ANQGSEA. V was clipped by 3 bases and J by 4 bases, with 9 bases between them. CDR3 amino acids: CSVESGGTEAFF. CDR3 nucleotides: TGCAGCGTTGAGTCCGGGGGCACTGAAGCTTTCTTT.

The table lists this clone with a few counts. The chain employs TRBV6-5 and TRBJ1-3; D gene uncertain. V was clipped by 7 bases and J by 3 bases, with 10 bases between them. The CDR3 consists of 13 residues. The germline V gene encodes CDR1 MNHEY and CDR2 SVGAGI. In DNA form, the CDR3 reads TGTGCCAGCAAGATAATAGATGGAAACACCATATATTTT. It translates to CASKIIDGNTIYF.

This clone occurred once. This chain links TRBV10-1 with TRBJ1-1; D not resolved. The V gene lost 4 bases and the J gene lost 2 bases, with 8 bases spanning the gap. The V gene's germline CDR1 is WNHNN and CDR2 SYGVQD (reference sequence). The CDR3 runs to 13 residues. The CDR3 loop reads CASSASGNTEAFF. For the CDR3, the DNA is TGCGCCAGCAGTGCCAGCGGAAACACTGAAGCTTTCTTT.

This rearrangement joins TRBV12-3 or TRBV12-4 to TRBJ1-6, with 7 bases matching TRBD1. The CDR3 runs 13 residues. J was trimmed by 10 bases and V by 5 bases; bases with no gene match: 5. CDR3 amino acids: CASSSAGGSPLHF. The CDR3 DNA reads TGTGCCAGCAGTAGTGCAGGGGGATCACCCCTCCACTTT.

This chain joins TRBV3-1 (or the pseudogene TRBV3-2) and TRBJ1-2; D remains unclear. Germline-derived CDR1 and CDR2 are LGHDT and YNNKEL (reference sequence). The germline V and J ends were trimmed by 2 bases and 6 bases, with 10 bases remaining between them. The CDR3 runs to 13 residues. The CDR3 bases are TGTGCCAGCAGCCAATTTCGTCGCGATGGCTACACCTTC. Its protein product is CASSQFRRDGYTF.

This clone has a count of ten or more. This chain uses TRBV28 with TRBJ1-4; 9 nucleotides align to TRBD1. This CDR3 is 14 amino acids long. In germline, CDR1 is MDHEN, CDR2 SYDVKM. With V trimmed by 7 bases and J by 1 base, 1 base remained unmatched. CDR3 loop: CASTDRGTNEKLFF. Written as DNA, the CDR3 is TGTGCCAGCACGGACAGGGGAACTAATGAAAAACTGTTTTTT.

V is TRBV5-8 and J is TRBJ1-1; no firm D call. This CDR3 is 15 amino acids long. V was clipped by 3 bases and J by 2 bases, with 14 bases between them. Germline V CDR1 and CDR2: SGHTS, YDEGEE. CDR3 residues: CASSSRGNYNTEAFF. The CDR3 DNA reads TGTGCCAGCAGCTCGCGAGGGAACTATAACACTGAAGCTTTCTTT.

This chain joins TRBV7-2 and TRBJ2-2, with 9 positions matching TRBD1. Germline V lookup: CDR1 SGHTA, CDR2 FQGNSA. J was trimmed by 6 bases and V by 5 bases; bases with no gene match: 16. This CDR3 has 18 residues. In DNA, the CDR3 is TGTGCCAGCAGCCCCCGCAGGGTGGGACAGGGAATCTCCGGGGAGCTGTTTTTT. Translated: CASSPRRVGQGISGELFF. The complete variable domain, with remaining parts taken from reference TRBV7-2 and TRBJ2-2, reads GAGVSQSPSNKVTEKGKDVELRCDPISGHTALYWYRQSLGQGLEFLIYFQGNSAPDKSGLPSDRFSAERTGGSVSTLTIQRTQQEDSAVYLCASSPRRVGQGISGELFFGEGSRLTVL.

This clone has a single count. The V gene is TRBV29-1, the J gene TRBJ2-6; 9 bases fit TRBD2. This CDR3 is 16 amino acids long. Unmatched junction bases numbered 3, after V lost 1 base and J lost 2 bases. Per germline, CDR1 SQVTM and CDR2 ANQGSEA. The CDR3, as DNA: TGCAGCGTTGAAGGTAGCGGGAGCGCTGGGGCCAACGTCCTGACTTTC. Amino acids: CSVEGSGSAGANVLTF.

This clone was seen a single time. The chain couples TRBV18 to TRBJ2-5; 8 bases fit TRBD1. Germline assignment: CDR1 KGHSH and CDR2 LQKENI. The CDR3 loop spans 17 amino acids. The ends lost 1 base at V and 0 bases at J; junction bases unmatched: 7. Here the CDR3 reads CASSPRQGWADQETQYF. The CDR3 nucleotides read TGTGCCAGCTCACCACGACAGGGGTGGGCCGACCAAGAGACCCAGTACTTC.

This sequence joins TRBV29-1 and TRBJ1-1; 7 nucleotides line up with TRBD1. In germline, CDR1 is SQVTM, CDR2 ANQGSEA. This CDR3 spans 14 amino acids. V lost 7 bases, J lost 7 bases, and 15 bases stayed unmatched. As DNA, the CDR3 is TGCAGCGGCCGTACAGGGGTTGGGTCCAGTGAAGCTTTCTTT. Protein sequence: CSGRTGVGSSEAFF.

The J gene is TRBJ2-3, the V gene TRBV11-1, with 10 positions matching TRBD1. The trim removed 4 bases at V and 4 bases at J, leaving 2 bases unmatched. Germline V lookup: CDR1 SGHAT, CDR2 FQDESV (reference sequence). The CDR3 extends over 14 amino acids. CDR3 loop: CASSWDRGADTQYF. CDR3 sequence (DNA): TGTGCCAGCAGCTGGGACAGGGGAGCAGATACGCAGTATTTT.

The gene calls are TRBV2 and TRBJ2-5, with TRBD2 matching over 7 bases. V lost 3 bases to trimming and J lost 5 bases; unmatched junction nucleotides: 3. This CDR3 has 13 amino acids. The V gene's germline CDR1 is SNHLY and CDR2 FYNNEI. Here the CDR3 reads CASSEGGVETQYF. The CDR3 region has the DNA TGTGCCAGCAGTGAGGGAGGGGTGGAGACCCAGTACTTC.

The chain couples TRBV18 to TRBJ1-1; D is possibly TRBD1 (5 bases). V was trimmed by 0 bases and J by 6 bases, leaving 8 bases between them. Germline V CDR1 and CDR2: KGHSH, LQKENI. CDR3 length equals 13 residues. CDR3 nucleotide sequence: TGTGCCAGCTCACCACCCGGGGGTTCTGAAGCTTTCTTT. Residues: CASSPPGGSEAFF.

The chain joins TRBV7-2 to TRBJ2-2; D gene uncertain. This CDR3 region has 12 residues. Germline V lookup: CDR1 SGHTA, CDR2 FQGNSA. The germline V and J ends were trimmed by 4 bases and 5 bases, with 5 bases remaining between them. CDR3 in amino acids: CASSYQTGELFF. The DNA of the CDR3 is TGTGCCAGCAGCTATCAAACCGGGGAGCTGTTTTTT.

This chain links TRBV5-1 with TRBJ2-1, with D possibly matching TRBD1 (6 bases). CDR1 is SGHRS and CDR2 is YFSETQ in the germline V gene. V lost 2 bases and J lost 5, with 11 bases in between. The CDR3 is made up of 14 amino acids. The chain's CDR3 is CASSLGGTDNEQFF. CDR3 DNA: TGCGCCAGCAGCTTAGGGGGAACTGACAATGAGCAGTTCTTC.

The V and J genes are TRBV7-9 and TRBJ1-2; 8 nucleotides line up with TRBD1. In germline, CDR1 is SEHNR, CDR2 FQNEAQ (reference sequence). This CDR3 is built from 14 residues. J was trimmed by 3 bases and V by 8 bases; bases with no gene match: 8. CDR3 coding DNA: TGTGCCAGCCGGTCGCAGGGGGCCCACTATGGCTACACCTTC. Amino acids: CASRSQGAHYGYTF.